The rows below give T cell receptor beta chains drawn from one sample of a study of blood T cell repertoires in COVID-19. Libraries were prepared by immunoSEQ multiplex PCR; TCRdb keeps only in-frame clonotypes and omits some of them. This sample has roughly 150,000 clones; about 88% occur once, and the top ten carry 2.5% to 3%. Sequencing input: peripheral blood. The origin of the receptors is a woman over 75 with COVID-19, enrolled during active disease. The CDR3 runs from the conserved cysteine through the conserved F or W. Each record gives: CDR3 length, D gene, clone size, J gene, V gene, CDR3 protein, CDR3 DNA. A D gene is named only where the DNA matches it firmly. Some rows have no size entry. The others give once, few or many, or a class for an expanded clone.

CDR3 length: 15; D gene: TRBD1; clone size: .; J gene: TRBJ1-4; V gene: TRBV7-8; CDR3 protein: CASSLRQGRNEKLFF; CDR3 DNA: TGTGCCAGCAGCTTGCGACAGGGACGAAATGAAAAACTGTTTTTT
CDR3 length: 15; D gene: TRBD2; clone size: .; J gene: TRBJ2-2; V gene: TRBV7-2; CDR3 protein: CASSSSGGNTGELFF; CDR3 DNA: TGTGCCAGCAGCTCTAGCGGGGGGAACACCGGGGAGCTGTTTTTT
CDR3 length: 17; D gene: TRBD1; clone size: .; J gene: TRBJ1-1; V gene: TRBV11-2; CDR3 protein: CASSLGGAGQGRRKAFF; CDR3 DNA: TGTGCCAGCAGCTTAGGGGGAGCGGGACAGGGCAGACGGAAAGCTTTCTTT
CDR3 length: 14; D gene: .; clone size: .; J gene: TRBJ2-1; V gene: TRBV19; CDR3 protein: CASGDMGSYNEQFF; CDR3 DNA: TGTGCCAGCGGGGACATGGGCTCCTACAATGAGCAGTTCTTC
CDR3 length: 15; D gene: TRBD1; clone size: .; J gene: TRBJ2-2; V gene: TRBV10-3; CDR3 protein: CAIRTGGANTGELFF; CDR3 DNA: TGTGCCATCAGGACAGGGGGCGCGAACACCGGGGAGCTGTTTTTT
CDR3 length: 14; D gene: .; clone size: .; J gene: TRBJ1-1; V gene: TRBV3-1/TRBV3-2; CDR3 protein: CASSHRTVNTEAFF; CDR3 DNA: TGTGCCAGCAGCCATCGGACAGTAAACACTGAAGCTTTCTTT
CDR3 length: 16; D gene: TRBD2; clone size: .; J gene: TRBJ2-2; V gene: TRBV7-2; CDR3 protein: CASSLGLAGGHGELFF; CDR3 DNA: TGTGCCAGCAGCTTAGGACTAGCGGGAGGTCACGGGGAGCTGTTTTTT
CDR3 length: 14; D gene: TRBD1; clone size: .; J gene: TRBJ1-3; V gene: TRBV25-1; CDR3 protein: CASSSGGSGNTIYF; CDR3 DNA: TGTGCCAGCAGTTCAGGGGGCTCTGGAAACACCATATATTTT
CDR3 length: 15; D gene: .; clone size: .; J gene: TRBJ1-1; V gene: TRBV19; CDR3 protein: CASSIKRTPEGGTFF; CDR3 DNA: TGTGCCAGTAGTATAAAGAGGACGCCCGAAGGAGGGACTTTCTTT
CDR3 length: 15; D gene: TRBD1; clone size: .; J gene: TRBJ2-7; V gene: TRBV7-2; CDR3 protein: CASSQDRGSLYEQYF; CDR3 DNA: TGTGCCAGCAGCCAAGACAGGGGGTCTCTCTACGAGCAGTACTTC
CDR3 length: 13; D gene: TRBD1; clone size: few; J gene: TRBJ2-7; V gene: TRBV7-3; CDR3 protein: CASSRQTGSEQYF; CDR3 DNA: TGTGCCAGCAGCCGACAGACAGGGTCCGAGCAGTACTTC
CDR3 length: 16; D gene: .; clone size: .; J gene: TRBJ1-6; V gene: TRBV5-3; CDR3 protein: CARSLKGQRYNSPLHF; CDR3 DNA: TGTGCCAGAAGCTTGAAGGGGCAGAGATATAATTCACCCCTCCACTTT
CDR3 length: 16; D gene: TRBD1; clone size: few; J gene: TRBJ1-2; V gene: TRBV6-1; CDR3 protein: CASSEAPRTGIYGYTF; CDR3 DNA: TGTGCCAGCAGTGAAGCGCCTAGGACAGGGATCTATGGCTACACCTTC
CDR3 length: 15; D gene: .; clone size: .; J gene: TRBJ1-5; V gene: TRBV19; CDR3 protein: CASSSGQISNQPQHF; CDR3 DNA: TGTGCCAGTAGTTCCGGACAGATTAGCAATCAGCCCCAGCATTTT
CDR3 length: 17; D gene: TRBD1; clone size: .; J gene: TRBJ1-3; V gene: TRBV5-5; CDR3 protein: CASSFDSGGSYGNTIYF; CDR3 DNA: TGTGCCAGCAGCTTTGATTCAGGGGGCAGTTATGGAAACACCATATATTTT
CDR3 length: 15; D gene: .; clone size: .; J gene: TRBJ2-5; V gene: TRBV14; CDR3 protein: CASSHGSITQETQYF; CDR3 DNA: TGTGCCAGCAGCCACGGGAGCATAACCCAAGAGACCCAGTACTTC
CDR3 length: 15; D gene: .; clone size: .; J gene: TRBJ1-5; V gene: TRBV2; CDR3 protein: CASSEQRGGNQPQHF; CDR3 DNA: TGTGCCAGCAGTGAACAACGGGGAGGCAATCAGCCCCAGCATTTT
CDR3 length: 15; D gene: TRBD1; clone size: once; J gene: TRBJ1-4; V gene: TRBV5-6; CDR3 protein: CASSFRGTGNEKLFF; CDR3 DNA: TGTGCCAGCAGCTTTCGTGGGACAGGCAATGAAAAACTGTTTTTT
CDR3 length: 14; D gene: .; clone size: .; J gene: TRBJ1-1; V gene: TRBV2; CDR3 protein: CASTVAGEGTEAFF; CDR3 DNA: TGTGCCAGCACCGTGGCAGGGGAGGGGACTGAAGCTTTCTTT
CDR3 length: 15; D gene: .; clone size: .; J gene: TRBJ1-1; V gene: TRBV28; CDR3 protein: CASSSGLPRNTEAFF; CDR3 DNA: TGTGCCAGCAGTTCAGGGCTCCCTCGGAACACTGAAGCTTTCTTT